This note documents a single T cell receptor beta chain sequence. These data belong to a study of blood T cell repertoires in COVID-19. Libraries were prepared by immunoSEQ multiplex PCR; TCRdb keeps only in-frame clonotypes and omits some of them. Here the sample spans 250,000 to 300,000 clones, over 65% being singletons. Germline loops: CDR1 SNHLY, CDR2 FYNNEI. This CDR3 has 17 residues. The V and J ends lost 1 base and 4 bases respectively, with 16 bases between them. V is TRBV2 and J is TRBJ1-4; TRBD1 might be the D (6 bases). The sequenced sample consisted of peripheral blood. The sequence derives from a man aged 55 to 70 who had recovered from COVID-19. In DNA form, the CDR3 reads TGTGCCAGCAGTGAAGTGGAGCTGACAGGCCGTAATGAAAAACTGTTTTTT. Amino acid sequence: CASSEVELTGRNEKLFF.